This T cell receptor beta chain comes out of a study of cytomegalovirus exposure and HLA in healthy donors. The study, taken as a whole, reports: Associated with cytomegalovirus, according to the listing, were some 180 TCR beta chains. Subsequent analysis of the 100 to 150 validation repertoires found a tendency for first-cohort TCR clusters to co-occur.

This clone showed up just a few times. Its cognate antigen is unknown. The data were produced by immunoSEQ multiplex PCR, yet TCRdb's version contains in-frame clones alone and is incomplete. The sample contains fewer than 250,000 clones, roughly 86% of which appear only once. Trimming cost V 0 bases and J 4 bases; bases outside gene matches: 9. CDR1 and CDR2 from the germline V gene are SGHTA and FQGTGA. This CDR3 has 16 amino acids. J is TRBJ2-7 and V is TRBV7-3; 7 bases map to TRBD2. This sequence originates from a woman under 30 in good health and CMV-seronegative. Source material: PBMCs. CDR3 residues: CASSLTPGGGTYEQYF. The DNA of the CDR3 is TGTGCCAGCAGCTTAACCCCGGGGGGTGGGACTTACGAGCAGTACTTC.